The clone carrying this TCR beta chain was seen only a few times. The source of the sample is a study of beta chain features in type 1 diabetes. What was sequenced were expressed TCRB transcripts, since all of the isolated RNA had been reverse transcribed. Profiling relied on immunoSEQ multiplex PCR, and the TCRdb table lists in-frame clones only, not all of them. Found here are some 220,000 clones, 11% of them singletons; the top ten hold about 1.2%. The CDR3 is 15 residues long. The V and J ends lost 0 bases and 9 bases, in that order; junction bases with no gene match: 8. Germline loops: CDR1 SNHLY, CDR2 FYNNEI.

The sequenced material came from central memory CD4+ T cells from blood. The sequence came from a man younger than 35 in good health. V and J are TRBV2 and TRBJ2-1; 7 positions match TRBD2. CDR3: CASSEAGGAPAEQFF. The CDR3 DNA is TGTGCCAGCAGTGAAGCGGGAGGGGCCCCAGCTGAGCAGTTCTTC.